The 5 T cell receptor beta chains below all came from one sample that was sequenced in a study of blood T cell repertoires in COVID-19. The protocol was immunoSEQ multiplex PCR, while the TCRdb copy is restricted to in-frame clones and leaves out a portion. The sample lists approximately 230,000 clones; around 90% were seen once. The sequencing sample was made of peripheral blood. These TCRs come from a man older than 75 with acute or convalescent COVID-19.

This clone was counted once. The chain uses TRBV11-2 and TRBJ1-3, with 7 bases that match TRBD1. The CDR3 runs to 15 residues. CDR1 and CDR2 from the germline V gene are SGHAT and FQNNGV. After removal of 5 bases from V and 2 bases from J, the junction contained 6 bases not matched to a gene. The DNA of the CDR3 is TGTGCCAGCAGCCCCCGACAGGGTGCTGGAAACACCATATATTTT. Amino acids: CASSPRQGAGNTIYF.

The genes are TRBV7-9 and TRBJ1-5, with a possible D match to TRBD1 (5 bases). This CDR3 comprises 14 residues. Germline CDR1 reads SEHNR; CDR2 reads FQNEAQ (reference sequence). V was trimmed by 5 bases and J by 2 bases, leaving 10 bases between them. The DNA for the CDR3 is TGTGCCAGCAGCATAACGGGGGGCAATCAGCCCCAGCATTTT. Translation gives CASSITGGNQPQHF.

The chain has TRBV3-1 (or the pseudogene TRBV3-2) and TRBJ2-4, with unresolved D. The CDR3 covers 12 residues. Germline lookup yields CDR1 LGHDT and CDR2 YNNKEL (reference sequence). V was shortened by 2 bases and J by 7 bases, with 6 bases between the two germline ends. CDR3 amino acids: CASSQIQNIQYF. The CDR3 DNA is TGTGCCAGCAGCCAAATACAGAACATTCAGTACTTC.

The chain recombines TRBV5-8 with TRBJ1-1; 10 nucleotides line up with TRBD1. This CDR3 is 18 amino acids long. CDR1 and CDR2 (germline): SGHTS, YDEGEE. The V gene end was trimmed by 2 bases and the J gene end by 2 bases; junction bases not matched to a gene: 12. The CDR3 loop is CASSFYMGQGSPNTEAFF. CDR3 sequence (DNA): TGTGCCAGCAGCTTTTACATGGGACAGGGGAGTCCAAACACTGAAGCTTTCTTT.

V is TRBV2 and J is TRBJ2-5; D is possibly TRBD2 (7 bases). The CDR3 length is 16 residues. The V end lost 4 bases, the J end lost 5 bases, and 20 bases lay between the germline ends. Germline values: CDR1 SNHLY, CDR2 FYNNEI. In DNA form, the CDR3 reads TGTGCCAGCAGTGGATATGGGGGGGGCCAACGGGAGACCCAGTACTTC. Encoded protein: CASSGYGGGQRETQYF.